Each of the 21 T cell receptor beta chains below was sequenced from the same sample in a study of blood T cell repertoires in COVID-19. Clones were sequenced by immunoSEQ multiplex PCR, and TCRdb holds only the in-frame ones, with some missing. Of roughly 190,000 clones listed, 88% are singletons. The specimen sequenced was peripheral blood. The origin of the receptors is a man aged 40-50 years with active or convalescent COVID-19.

The genes are TRBV5-4 and TRBJ2-1, with a possible D match to TRBD1 (5 bases). The length of the CDR3 is 14 residues. The V end was cut by 3 bases, the J end by 2 bases, with 9 bases between. Germline V gene lookup returns CDR1 SGHNT and CDR2 YYREEE (reference sequence). CDR3 sequence (DNA): TGTGCCAGCAGCTCGACGACAGCCTACAATGAGCAGTTCTTC. It encodes CASSSTTAYNEQFF.

V gene TRBV9 combines with J gene TRBJ1-3; possibly TRBD1 for D (6 bases). Between the trimmed V and J ends, which lost 1 base and 0 bases, there was a span of 11 bases. The length of the CDR3 is 16 residues. Germline CDR1 reads SGDLS; CDR2 reads YYNGEE. The CDR3 DNA follows: TGTGCCAGCAGCGTAAGGGGGTCGAACTCTGGAAACACCATATATTTT. Its translation: CASSVRGSNSGNTIYF.

This clone appeared a few times. This sequence joins TRBV6-5 and TRBJ1-6; 7 bases align to TRBD1. V shed 4 bases and J 8 bases; nucleotides not matched to a gene: 8. The germline V gene encodes CDR1 MNHEY and CDR2 SVGAGI. CDR3 length: 15 amino acids. CDR3 protein: CASSSDDREYSPLHF. CDR3 sequence (DNA): TGTGCCAGCAGTTCCGACGACAGGGAGTATTCACCCCTCCACTTT.

This rearrangement joins TRBV6-1 to TRBJ2-7, with 8 bases fitting TRBD1. V gave up 6 bases and J gave up 5 bases; unmatched junction bases: 15. Germline V gives CDR1 MNHNS, CDR2 SASEGT. The CDR3 is 16 amino acids. CDR3 sequence reads: CASSETLTGGKNEQYF. CDR3 sequence (DNA): TGTGCCAGCAGCGAAACCTTAACAGGGGGGAAAAACGAGCAGTACTTC.

The chain employs TRBV19 and TRBJ1-3; 8 bases are a match to TRBD1. V was pared by 3 bases and J by 4 bases, with 14 bases of the junction left unmatched. There are 18 residues in the CDR3. Germline V gene data show CDR1 as LNHDA and CDR2 as SQIVND (reference sequence). The CDR3 is CASSIGGSGRGPGNTIYF. Written as DNA, the CDR3 is TGTGCCAGTAGTATTGGAGGCTCGGGCAGGGGGCCCGGAAACACCATATATTTT.

The CDR3 DNA sequence: TGTGCCAGCAGCTTGACGGATACTAATGGCTACACCTTC. It yields the protein CASSLTDTNGYTF. The rearrangement links TRBV7-2 to TRBJ1-2; D gene unclear. The germline V gene encodes CDR1 SGHTA and CDR2 FQGNSA. The germline V and J ends were trimmed by 3 bases and 6 bases, with 11 bases remaining between them. This CDR3 has 13 residues.

V is TRBV18 and J is TRBJ2-3; D perhaps matches TRBD1 (5 bases). V lost 4 bases and J lost 3, with 8 bases in between. CDR1 and CDR2 (germline): KGHSH, LQKENI. The CDR3 is 13 residues long. The DNA for the CDR3 is TGTGCCAGCTCACTCAGACAGACAGATACGCAGTATTTT. It specifies CASSLRQTDTQYF.

This chain uses TRBV11-3 with TRBJ2-2, with a tentative D call TRBD2 (5 bases). This CDR3 spans 18 amino acids. Trimming stripped 2 bases from V and 0 bases from J, with 16 bases between. CDR1 is SGHNT, CDR2 YENEEA, per germline. Written as DNA, the CDR3 is TGTGCCAGCAGCTTAATGCCGGGAAGACTCGCGAACACCGGGGAGCTGTTTTTT. It is translated as CASSLMPGRLANTGELFF.

This clone showed up just once. The chain employs TRBV7-8 and TRBJ2-7; 8 nucleotides align to TRBD1. Germline V gene sequence: CDR1 SGHVS, CDR2 FQNEAQ. The CDR3 is 15 residues long. The V gene end was trimmed by 0 bases and the J gene end by 5 bases; junction bases not matched to a gene: 6. CDR3 region: CASSLALTGGNEQYF. The CDR3 nucleotides are TGTGCCAGCAGCTTAGCCCTCACAGGGGGGAACGAGCAGTACTTC.

The rearrangement links TRBV30 to TRBJ2-2; no definite D call. The CDR3 is 14 amino acids. Trimming left V 2 bases short and J 1 base short, with 8 bases between. Germline lookup yields CDR1 GTSNPN and CDR2 SVGIG (reference sequence). Here the CDR3 reads CAWSLSKNTGELFF. The CDR3 DNA follows: TGTGCCTGGAGTCTCTCTAAGAACACCGGGGAGCTGTTTTTT.

The chain is built from TRBV6-5 and TRBJ2-5; no clear D gene. Germline V gives CDR1 MNHEY, CDR2 SVGAGI. V was pared by 7 bases and J by 5 bases, with 8 bases between. The CDR3 runs 11 residues. The CDR3 bases are TGTGCCAGCAACTCCGGGGAGACCCAGTACTTC. Residues: CASNSGETQYF.

V usage is TRBV27 and J usage is TRBJ1-4; 9 nucleotides line up with TRBD1. Trimming at V came to 2 bases and at J to 11 bases, leaving 12 bases not matched to a gene. Germline lookup yields CDR1 MNHEY and CDR2 SMNVEV (reference sequence). The CDR3 runs 16 residues. The CDR3 loop reads CASSLSPGTGIEKLFF. The CDR3 region has the DNA TGTGCCAGCAGTTTAAGCCCCGGGACAGGGATAGAGAAACTGTTTTTT.

The chain uses TRBV6-5 and TRBJ2-7, with D tentatively TRBD2 (5 bases). Per the germline V gene, CDR1 is MNHEY and CDR2 is SVGAGI. V lost 6 bases to trimming and J lost 5 bases, with 17 bases between them. The CDR3 is 14 residues long. The DNA of the CDR3 is TGTGCCAGCAGCGCTAGGAGGTCGCCTAACGAGCAGTACTTC. Protein sequence: CASSARRSPNEQYF.

This clone showed up just once. The chain combines TRBV18 with TRBJ2-1; TRBD1 matches 8 bases. Germline CDR1 is KGHSH and CDR2 is LQKENI. CDR3 size: 15 residues. With V trimmed by 4 bases and J by 12 bases, 14 bases remained unmatched. The CDR3 loop reads CASSRNGQGPGGQFF. The CDR3 nucleotides are TGTGCCAGCTCACGGAACGGACAGGGCCCGGGTGGGCAGTTCTTC.

The chain uses TRBV14 and TRBJ1-1; 8 bases agree with TRBD1. Unmatched junction bases numbered 8, after V lost 1 base and J lost 4 bases. In germline, CDR1 is SGHDN, CDR2 FVKESK. The CDR3 is 16 amino acids. CDR3 loop: CASSQGWTGLATEAFF. The CDR3 DNA follows: TGTGCCAGCAGCCAAGGATGGACAGGGTTGGCCACTGAAGCTTTCTTT.

This clone occurred once. This sequence joins TRBV11-2 and TRBJ1-3, with D possibly being TRBD1 (5 bases). Per the germline V gene, CDR1 is SGHAT and CDR2 is FQNNGV. The CDR3 extends over 13 amino acids. V shed 6 bases and J shed 8 bases, with 14 bases lying between them. The CDR3 nucleotides read TGTGCCAGCAGACCAGGGCAACGGGACACCATATATTTT. Amino acids: CASRPGQRDTIYF.

The chain is built from TRBV2 and TRBJ1-2; unclear D gene. V was trimmed by 2 bases and J by 6 bases, leaving 7 bases between them. CDR1 SNHLY and CDR2 FYNNEI come from the germline V gene. The CDR3 covers 12 residues. The CDR3 DNA follows: TGTGCCAGCAGTGAAAACGGGAATGGCTACACCTTC. Translating it yields CASSENGNGYTF.

This chain joins TRBV28 and TRBJ1-1, with 9 bases fitting TRBD1. Germline CDR1 and CDR2: MDHEN and SYDVKM. CDR3 size: 16 residues. Unmatched junction bases numbered 14, after V lost 8 bases and J lost 4 bases. The CDR3 DNA reads as TGTGCCAGCGTCCAACCCATGGGACAGGGAATCACTGAAGCTTTCTTT. It encodes CASVQPMGQGITEAFF.

The chain joins TRBV27 to TRBJ2-2; 8 nucleotides line up with TRBD1. Losses at the gene ends were 6 bases for V and 1 base for J; bases not matched to a gene: 7. This CDR3 spans 16 amino acids. Germline assignment: CDR1 MNHEY and CDR2 SMNVEV (reference sequence). Written as DNA, the CDR3 is TGTGCCAGCAGAACGACAGGGGCCATGAACACCGGGGAGCTGTTTTTT. Its protein is CASRTTGAMNTGELFF.

The chain has TRBV27 and TRBJ1-5; a weak D match, TRBD1 (5 bases). The CDR3 runs to 16 residues. CDR1 MNHEY and CDR2 SMNVEV come from the germline V gene (reference sequence). The V gene lost 6 bases and the J gene lost 1 base, with 16 bases spanning the gap. CDR3 sequence (DNA): TGTGCCAGCAGACAGCAGGGTGGGGCGAGCAATCAGCCCCAGCATTTT. Translation gives CASRQQGGASNQPQHF.

The chain carries TRBV3-1 (or the pseudogene TRBV3-2) and TRBJ1-2; a possible D gene is TRBD1 (5 bases). The CDR3 consists of 14 residues. V shed 0 bases and J shed 4 bases, with 9 bases lying between them. Germline lookup yields CDR1 LGHDT and CDR2 YNNKEL (reference sequence). DNA of the CDR3: TGTGCCAGCAGCCAAGATGGCAGGGCCTATGGCTACACCTTC. Translation gives CASSQDGRAYGYTF.